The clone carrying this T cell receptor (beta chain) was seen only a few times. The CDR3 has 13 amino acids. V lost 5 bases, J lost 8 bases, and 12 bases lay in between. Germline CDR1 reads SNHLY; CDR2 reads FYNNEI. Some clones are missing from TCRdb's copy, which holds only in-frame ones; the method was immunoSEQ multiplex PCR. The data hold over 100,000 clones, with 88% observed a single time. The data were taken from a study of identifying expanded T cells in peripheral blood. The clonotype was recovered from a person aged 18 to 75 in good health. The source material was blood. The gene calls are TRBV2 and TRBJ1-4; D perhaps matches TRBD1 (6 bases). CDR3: CASSRQAGEKLFF. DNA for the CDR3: TGTGCCAGCAGTAGACAGGCGGGGGAAAAACTGTTTTTT.